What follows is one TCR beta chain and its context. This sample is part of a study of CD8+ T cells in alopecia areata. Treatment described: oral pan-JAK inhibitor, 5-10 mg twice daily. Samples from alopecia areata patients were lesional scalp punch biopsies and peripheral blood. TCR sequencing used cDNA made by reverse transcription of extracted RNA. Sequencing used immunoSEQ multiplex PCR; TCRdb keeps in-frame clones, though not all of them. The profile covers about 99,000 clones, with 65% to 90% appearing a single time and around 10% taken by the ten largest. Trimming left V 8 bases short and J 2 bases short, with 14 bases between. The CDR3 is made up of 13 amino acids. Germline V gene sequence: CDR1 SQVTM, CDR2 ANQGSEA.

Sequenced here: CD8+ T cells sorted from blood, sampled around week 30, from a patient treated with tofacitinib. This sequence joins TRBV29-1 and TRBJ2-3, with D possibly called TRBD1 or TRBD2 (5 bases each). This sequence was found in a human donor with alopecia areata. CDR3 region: CSLTGHNTDTQYF. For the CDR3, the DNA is TGCAGCCTAACGGGGCATAACACAGATACGCAGTATTTT.